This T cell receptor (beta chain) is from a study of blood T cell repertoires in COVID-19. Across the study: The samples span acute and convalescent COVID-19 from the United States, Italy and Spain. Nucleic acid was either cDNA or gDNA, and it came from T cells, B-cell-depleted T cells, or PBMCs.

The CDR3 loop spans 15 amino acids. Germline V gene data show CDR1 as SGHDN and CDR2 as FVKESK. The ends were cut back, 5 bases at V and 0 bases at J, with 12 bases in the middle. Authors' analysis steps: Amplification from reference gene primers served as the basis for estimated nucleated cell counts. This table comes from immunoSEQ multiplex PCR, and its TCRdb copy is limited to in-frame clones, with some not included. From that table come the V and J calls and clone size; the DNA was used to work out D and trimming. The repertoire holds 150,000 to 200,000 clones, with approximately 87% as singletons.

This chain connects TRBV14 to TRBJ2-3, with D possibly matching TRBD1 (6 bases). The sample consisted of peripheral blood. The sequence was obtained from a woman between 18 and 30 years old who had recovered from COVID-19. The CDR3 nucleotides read TGTGCCAGCAGCTGGGGACAAACTAGCACAGATACGCAGTATTTT. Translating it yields CASSWGQTSTDTQYF.